This T cell receptor beta chain was recorded in a study of regulatory T cells in long-lasting Graves disease. Findings and limits, study-wide: Sharing of public clonotypes was greater in persistent patients (2,741) than in new patients (around 1,000).

Time point denoted: newly diagnosed GD, antithyroid drugs for less than 3 months. PBMCs provided the RNA from which the TCR library was made. From each patient, about 8.1 milliliters of peripheral blood was drawn and collected into an EDTA anticoagulant tube. Through Arm-PCR of CDR3 regions and iRepertoire HTBI primers, TCR beta libraries were built. Each CDR3 protein gets one entry after TCRdb re-called the multiplex PCR reads with MiXCR. The profile shows hundreds of thousands of distinct CDR3 sequences, 14% to 15% of them singletons. In its sample, this clonotype was seen many times. Its antigen is unknown. These data were likewise used in another study, on T cells in Graves' hyperthyroidism and ophthalmopathy.

The receptor comes from a woman aged 40 to 50 with Graves disease. The source was peripheral blood mononuclear cells (PBMCs), collected at new diagnosis, from a patient treated with antithyroid drugs.

The CDR3 DNA sequence: TGTGCCAGCACAGGACTAGCGGTAAACAATGAGCAGTTCTTC. It encodes CASTGLAVNNEQFF. The chain is built from TRBV2 and TRBJ2-1; 10 bases map to TRBD2. The CDR3 is made up of 14 amino acids. V dropped 7 bases and J dropped 5; count of bases not matched to a gene: 5. From germline, CDR1 is SNHLY and CDR2 FYNNEI.